This TCR beta chain was observed in a study of control samples from healthy donors and cancer patients. Using immunoSEQ multiplex PCR, the repertoire was profiled, and TCRdb retains in-frame clones only, with some absent. Seen in this sample are 150,000 to 200,000 clones; the ten most common clones hold roughly 2%. The TCR sequence derives from a woman aged 30 to 39 in good health. Sequenced input: blood.

Written as DNA, the CDR3 is TGTGCCAGCAGCTCCTCTTACAGGGGCCGGGAGACCCAGTACTTC. Residues: CASSSSYRGRETQYF. V is TRBV28 and J is TRBJ2-5, with TRBD1 matching over 7 bases. The J segment lost 5 bases and the V segment lost 6 bases, leaving 12 bases of the junction unmatched. Germline V lookup: CDR1 MDHEN, CDR2 SYDVKM. This CDR3 is built from 15 residues.